A single sample is the source of the 27 T cell receptor beta chains below, sequenced in a study of T cell responses to AZD1222 COVID-19 vaccine. Some clones are missing from TCRdb's copy, which holds only in-frame ones; the method was immunoSEQ multiplex PCR. The table shows 110,000 or so clones, with about 86% occurring only once. Material: peripheral blood, obtained 28 days after the second AZD1222 dose. All receptors come from an adult who received the AZD1222 COVID-19 vaccine.

A single count supports this clone. This chain links TRBV3-1 (or the pseudogene TRBV3-2) with TRBJ1-2, with D uncertain. Trimming took off 0 bases at V and 5 bases at J, with 7 bases between the two ends. This CDR3 has 13 amino acids. The germline gives CDR1 LGHDT, CDR2 YNNKEL (reference sequence). CDR3 bases: TGTGCCAGCAGCCAAGATACGGATTATGGCTACACCTTC. As protein: CASSQDTDYGYTF.

This sequence joins TRBV9 and TRBJ2-2; no clear D. Trimming pared 5 bases from V and 6 bases from J, leaving 11 bases between. Germline V gene lookup returns CDR1 SGDLS and CDR2 YYNGEE. The CDR3 runs to 13 residues. The CDR3 region has the DNA TGTGCCAGCAGTCGAATCCGATCCGGGGAGCTGTTTTTT. Translated: CASSRIRSGELFF.

The J gene is TRBJ1-5, the V gene TRBV15; a possible D gene is TRBD1 (5 bases). The V end was cut by 8 bases, the J end by 7 bases, with 24 bases between. Germline V gives CDR1 LNHNV, CDR2 YYDKDF (reference sequence). The CDR3 extends over 16 amino acids. CDR3: CATRREDIGIKQPQHF. Written as DNA, the CDR3 is TGTGCCACCCGTCGCGAGGACATCGGGATAAAGCAGCCCCAGCATTTT.

The chain links TRBV5-1 to TRBJ1-6; D is possibly TRBD1 (5 bases). The germline CDR1 and CDR2 sequences are SGHRS and YFSETQ. The V and J ends lost 3 bases and 0 bases respectively, with 13 bases between them. The CDR3 extends over 17 amino acids. This chain's CDR3 is CASSWDGTSSYNSPLHF. As DNA, the CDR3 is TGCGCCAGCAGCTGGGACGGGACGAGCTCCTATAATTCACCCCTCCACTTT. The full variable domain, rest sourced from reference TRBV5-1 and TRBJ1-6, is KAGVTQTPRYLIKTRGQQVTLSCSPISGHRSVSWYQQTPGQGLQFLFEYFSETQRNKGNFPGRFSGRQFSNSRSEMNVSTLELGDSALYLCASSWDGTSSYNSPLHFGNGTRLTVT.

V and J are TRBV19 and TRBJ1-1; TRBD1 aligns across 8 bases. Trimming at V came to 6 bases and at J to 4 bases, leaving 4 bases not matched to a gene. This CDR3 comprises 13 residues. Germline V gene lookup returns CDR1 LNHDA and CDR2 SQIVND (reference sequence). The CDR3 loop is CASSPQGGTEAFF. DNA for the CDR3: TGTGCCAGTAGCCCACAGGGGGGCACTGAAGCTTTCTTT.

The chain joins TRBV2 to TRBJ2-2, with D possibly being TRBD1 (7 bases). The CDR3 is made up of 16 amino acids. Germline CDR1 and CDR2: SNHLY and FYNNEI. Trimming left V 5 bases short and J 1 base short, with 14 bases between. The CDR3 nucleotides read TGTGCCAGCAGTATGCAGGGGGGACTGAACACCGGGGAGCTGTTTTTT. Translation: CASSMQGGLNTGELFF.

J is TRBJ2-1 and V is TRBV19; D is possibly TRBD1 or TRBD2 (6 bases each). Germline V lookup: CDR1 LNHDA, CDR2 SQIVND (reference sequence). V lost 3 bases and J 6 bases, leaving 15 bases between the germline ends. This CDR3 is 15 amino acids long. CDR3 nucleotide sequence: TGTGCCAGTAGTATCGTGGGGGGCCCGGGCAATGAGCAGTTCTTC. The encoded protein is CASSIVGGPGNEQFF.

V usage is TRBV5-1 and J usage is TRBJ2-3, with D tentatively TRBD2 (5 bases). Trimming pared 0 bases from V and 1 base from J, leaving 12 bases between. The CDR3 runs 16 residues. CDR1 and CDR2 from the germline V gene are SGHRS and YFSETQ. Here the CDR3 reads CASSLGGGPRTDTQYF. The CDR3 nucleotides read TGCGCCAGCAGCTTGGGCGGCGGGCCGCGCACAGATACGCAGTATTTT. Full variable domain (rest looked up from reference TRBV5-1 and TRBJ2-3): KAGVTQTPRYLIKTRGQQVTLSCSPISGHRSVSWYQQTPGQGLQFLFEYFSETQRNKGNFPGRFSGRQFSNSRSEMNVSTLELGDSALYLCASSLGGGPRTDTQYFGPGTRLTVL.

This rearrangement joins TRBV12-3 or TRBV12-4 to TRBJ1-2; D is unresolved. V lost 5 bases to trimming and J lost 2 bases, with 9 bases between them. The CDR3 has 13 residues. CDR3 protein: CASSPVSNYGYTF. DNA of the CDR3: TGTGCCAGCAGTCCGGTGAGCAACTATGGCTACACCTTC.

This clone has a handful of counts. The V gene is TRBV27, the J gene TRBJ2-7, with D possibly TRBD1 on 5 matching bases. V lost 5 bases to trimming and J lost 2 bases, with 16 bases between them. CDR3 length: 15 amino acids. Germline V gene sequence: CDR1 MNHEY, CDR2 SMNVEV (reference sequence). CDR3 bases: TGTGCCAGCAGTGCACAAGACAGCGAGACCTACGAGCAGTACTTC. It yields the protein CASSAQDSETYEQYF.

V gene TRBV6-4 combines with J gene TRBJ2-7; D tentatively fits TRBD1 or TRBD2 (5 bases each). The germline V gene has CDR1 MRHNA and CDR2 SNTAGT. This CDR3 spans 16 amino acids. V was pared by 2 bases and J by 2 bases, with 16 bases between. The chain's CDR3 is CASSDRGRGRPYEQYF. CDR3 bases: TGTGCCAGCAGTGACCGGGGCAGAGGAAGACCCTACGAGCAGTACTTC.

The rearrangement uses TRBV5-1 and TRBJ2-5, with TRBD2 identical over 7 bases. CDR1 and CDR2 (germline): SGHRS, YFSETQ. The CDR3 is 15 amino acids. V was pared by 2 bases and J by 5 bases, with 9 bases of the junction left unmatched. The CDR3 here is CASSFGGRAGETQYF. The CDR3 coding sequence is TGCGCCAGCAGCTTTGGAGGGAGGGCCGGTGAGACCCAGTACTTC. Full variable domain (remainder filled in from reference TRBV5-1 and TRBJ2-5): KAGVTQTPRYLIKTRGQQVTLSCSPISGHRSVSWYQQTPGQGLQFLFEYFSETQRNKGNFPGRFSGRQFSNSRSEMNVSTLELGDSALYLCASSFGGRAGETQYFGPGTRLLVL.

The chain has TRBV7-2 and TRBJ1-4, with 7 bases lining up with TRBD1. The germline gives CDR1 SGHTA, CDR2 FQGNSA. The CDR3 covers 15 residues. Trimming took 6 bases from V and 8 from J; bases not matched to a gene: 12. The CDR3 reads CASRGPGQISEKLFF. In nucleotides, the CDR3 is TGTGCCAGCAGGGGGCCGGGACAGATCAGCGAAAAACTGTTTTTT.

The V call is TRBV10-3, the J call TRBJ2-7, with 11 bases identical to TRBD1. The CDR3 contains 14 residues. Trimming at V came to 6 bases and at J to 5 bases, leaving 6 bases not matched to a gene. The germline V gene has CDR1 ENHRY and CDR2 SYGVKD. This CDR3 is CAISPGQGVNEQYF. The CDR3 DNA is TGTGCCATCAGCCCGGGACAGGGGGTTAACGAGCAGTACTTC.

This sequence joins TRBV14 and TRBJ2-7; 7 bases align to TRBD2. The CDR3 is 15 amino acids. Unmatched junction bases numbered 8, after V lost 1 base and J lost 5 bases. CDR1 SGHDN and CDR2 FVKESK come from the germline V gene. The DNA for the CDR3 is TGTGCCAGCAGCCAAGGGGGAGGGCCAATGAACGAGCAGTACTTC. Translation: CASSQGGGPMNEQYF.

The sample holds a few counts of this clone. V is TRBV9 and J is TRBJ2-2, with a weak D call TRBD1 (5 bases). The ends were cut back, 0 bases at V and 7 bases at J, with 13 bases in the middle. Germline values: CDR1 SGDLS, CDR2 YYNGEE. The length of the CDR3 is 15 residues. CDR3 sequence reads: CASSVVEGDVGELFF. The CDR3 region has the DNA TGTGCCAGCAGCGTAGTGGAAGGGGATGTCGGGGAGCTGTTTTTT.

The rearrangement links TRBV4-3 to TRBJ1-1; maybe TRBD1 (5 bases). The V gene lost 1 base and the J gene lost 5 bases, with 8 bases spanning the gap. The CDR3 has 13 residues. The germline V gene encodes CDR1 LGHNA and CDR2 YSLEER. CDR3 DNA: TGCGCCAGCAGCCAAGGTGGGACGACTGAAGCTTTCTTT. Its protein is CASSQGGTTEAFF.

The chain is built from TRBV7-9 and TRBJ1-4; 7 bases are shared with TRBD1. V was clipped by 5 bases and J by 5 bases; unmatched bases: 11. Germline CDR1 reads SEHNR; CDR2 reads FQNEAQ (reference sequence). This CDR3 contains 16 residues. CDR3 sequence reads: CASSRLSGTVNEKLFF. The CDR3 bases are TGTGCCAGCAGCCGACTTTCCGGGACAGTAAATGAAAAACTGTTTTTT.

The chain uses TRBV9 and TRBJ1-1, with D unresolved. Germline V gene data show CDR1 as SGDLS and CDR2 as YYNGEE. The length of the CDR3 is 16 residues. V was trimmed by 3 bases and J by 6 bases, leaving 21 bases between them. The chain's CDR3 is CASSAKPLREGPEAFF. In DNA form, the CDR3 reads TGTGCCAGCAGCGCCAAGCCTCTACGGGAAGGTCCTGAAGCTTTCTTT.

This chain uses TRBV5-4 with TRBJ2-7; possible D gene TRBD2, 7 bases. V was shortened by 4 bases and J by 1 base, with 12 bases between the two germline ends. The CDR3 loop spans 14 amino acids. Germline V CDR1 and CDR2: SGHNT, YYREEE (reference sequence). The CDR3 nucleotides are TGTGCCAGCAGCGGGGGGGGGCCATCCTACGAGCAGTACTTC. Encoded protein: CASSGGGPSYEQYF. Full variable domain (missing parts from reference TRBV5-4 and TRBJ2-7): ETGVTQSPTHLIKTRGQQVTLRCSSQSGHNTVSWYQQALGQGPQFIFQYYREEENGRGNFPPRFSGLQFPNYSSELNVNALELDDSALYLCASSGGGPSYEQYFGPGTRLTVT.

The chain joins TRBV25-1 to TRBJ1-1; D unresolved. Germline-derived CDR1 and CDR2 are MGHDK and SYGVNS. The CDR3 contains 14 residues. Trimming pared 1 base from V and 3 bases from J, leaving 9 bases between. This CDR3 reads CASSESGPYTEAFF. The CDR3 bases are TGTGCCAGCAGTGAATCTGGGCCGTACACTGAAGCTTTCTTT.

This clone was seen more than once but under ten times. The rearrangement links TRBV7-9 to TRBJ2-7; D is uncertain. Germline V lookup: CDR1 SEHNR, CDR2 FQNEAQ (reference sequence). The germline V and J ends were trimmed by 5 bases and 3 bases, with 17 bases remaining between them. The CDR3 spans 15 residues. CDR3 nucleotides: TGTGCCAGCAGCCGACCCCCAGGACGAAGCTACGAGCAGTACTTC. It is translated as CASSRPPGRSYEQYF.

The CDR3 spells CASSPPGQGGPSNQPQHF. CDR3 DNA sequence: TGTGCCAGCAGTCCCCCGGGACAGGGGGGCCCTAGCAATCAGCCCCAGCATTTT. The V gene is TRBV28, the J gene TRBJ1-5; 11 bases fit TRBD1. J was trimmed by 0 bases and V by 5 bases; bases with no gene match: 9. The length of the CDR3 is 18 residues. The germline V gene has CDR1 MDHEN and CDR2 SYDVKM.

Only one count was recorded for this clone. V and J are TRBV5-8 and TRBJ2-1; 10 bases align to TRBD1. The V and J ends lost 2 bases and 3 bases, in that order; junction bases with no gene match: 2. Looked up from germline, CDR1 is SGHTS and CDR2 is YDEGEE. The CDR3 has 15 residues. The CDR3 reads CASSFRDRGYNEQFF. The CDR3, as DNA: TGTGCCAGCAGCTTCCGGGACAGGGGCTACAATGAGCAGTTCTTC.

This chain connects TRBV29-1 to TRBJ2-7; 10 bases fit TRBD1. The CDR3 is 13 amino acids. Germline assignment: CDR1 SQVTM and CDR2 ANQGSEA. Trimming took 6 bases from V and 0 from J; bases not matched to a gene: 2. DNA of the CDR3: TGCAGCGTATGGACAGGGGGCTCCTACGAGCAGTACTTC. Translated, it gives CSVWTGGSYEQYF.

The sample holds one count of this clone. This chain links TRBV24-1 with TRBJ1-5; a possible D gene is TRBD1 (5 bases). V shed 4 bases and J shed 0 bases, with 9 bases lying between them. The CDR3 extends over 15 amino acids. Germline CDR1 and CDR2: KGHDR and SFDVKD. The CDR3 spells CATSESGSSNQPQHF. In DNA, the CDR3 is TGTGCCACCAGTGAATCAGGGAGTAGCAATCAGCCCCAGCATTTT.

The V call is TRBV5-1, the J call TRBJ2-7, with D uncertain. Trimming stripped 4 bases from V and 1 base from J, with 12 bases between. This CDR3 is 14 amino acids long. Germline V lookup: CDR1 SGHRS, CDR2 YFSETQ. The CDR3 DNA reads as TGCGCCAGCAGCCCGCTCTCCACATCCTACGAGCAGTACTTC. Residues: CASSPLSTSYEQYF. The variable domain in full, with the rest retrieved from reference TRBV5-1 and TRBJ2-7, is KAGVTQTPRYLIKTRGQQVTLSCSPISGHRSVSWYQQTPGQGLQFLFEYFSETQRNKGNFPGRFSGRQFSNSRSEMNVSTLELGDSALYLCASSPLSTSYEQYFGPGTRLTVT.